This passage covers 18 T cell receptor beta chains from one sample sequenced in a study of T cell repertoires and HLA-DP antigens. These receptors have no known antigen. Profiled with immunoSEQ multiplex PCR; TCRdb holds only in-frame clones, not every one. The sample records around 90,000 clones, about 89% being singletons. Specimen: CD4+ T cells from PBMCs. The receptors derive from a man aged 50 to 59 in good health and CMV-seronegative.

The V and J genes are TRBV4-3 and TRBJ1-4, with 7 positions matching TRBD1. This CDR3 region has 17 residues. Looked up from germline, CDR1 is LGHNA and CDR2 is YSLEER. The V segment lost 0 bases and the J segment 5 bases; nucleotides outside the gene matches: 9. The CDR3 sequence: CASSQDPPGTANEKLFF. CDR3 coding DNA: TGCGCCAGCAGCCAAGACCCGCCGGGGACAGCGAATGAAAAACTGTTTTTT.

The V gene is TRBV19, the J gene TRBJ1-6; 11 positions agree with TRBD1. This CDR3 is 17 amino acids long. In germline, CDR1 is LNHDA, CDR2 SQIVND (reference sequence). V lost 5 bases, J lost 3 bases, and 6 bases stayed unmatched. CDR3 amino acids: CASSPRTGGLYNSPLHF. CDR3 nucleotides: TGTGCCAGTAGTCCACGGACAGGGGGCCTCTATAATTCACCCCTCCACTTT. The full variable domain, in which reference TRBV19 and TRBJ1-6 provide the parts outside the CDR3, is DGGITQSPKYLFRKEGQNVTLSCEQNLNHDAMYWYRQDPGQGLRLIYYSQIVNDFQKGDIAEGYSVSREKKESFPLTVTSAQKNPTAFYLCASSPRTGGLYNSPLHFGNGTRLTVT.

The V and J genes are TRBV27 and TRBJ2-7; TRBD2 aligns across 15 bases. This CDR3 has 16 amino acids. Trimming cost V 6 bases and J 5 bases; bases outside gene matches: 8. Germline V lookup: CDR1 MNHEY, CDR2 SMNVEV (reference sequence). This CDR3 reads CASSGTSGRPQHEQYF. The CDR3 nucleotides read TGTGCCAGCAGCGGGACTAGCGGGAGGCCCCAGCACGAGCAGTACTTC.

The chain carries TRBV7-2 and TRBJ1-1; D gene uncertain. The V gene's germline CDR1 is SGHTA and CDR2 FQGNSA. CDR3 size: 12 residues. Trimming removed 3 bases from V and 8 bases from J, with 10 bases in between. The CDR3 spells CASSFRQEEAFF. The CDR3 DNA is TGTGCCAGCAGCTTCCGGCAGGAGGAAGCTTTCTTT.

The chain couples TRBV6-6 to TRBJ1-2, with TRBD1 as a possible D gene (5 bases). Germline V CDR1 and CDR2: MNHNY, SVGAGI (reference sequence). This CDR3 has 12 residues. The V gene lost 5 bases and the J gene lost 6 bases, with 10 bases spanning the gap. The CDR3, as DNA: TGTGCCAGCAGTCCCCAGGACAATGGCTACACCTTC. This codes for CASSPQDNGYTF.

The V gene is TRBV25-1, the J gene TRBJ2-2; possibly TRBD2 for D (5 bases). The CDR3 is 13 amino acids. V was clipped by 6 bases and J by 5 bases, with 10 bases between them. CDR1 is MGHDK, CDR2 SYGVNS, per germline. CDR3 loop: CASSKTGTGELFF. CDR3 bases: TGTGCCAGCAGCAAGACGGGGACCGGGGAGCTGTTTTTT.

The genes are TRBV5-1 and TRBJ2-3, with 13 bases aligning to TRBD2. V shed 4 bases, J shed 6 bases, and the junction held 8 bases outside the gene matches. Germline CDR1 SGHRS, CDR2 YFSETQ. CDR3 length equals 16 residues. CDR3 amino acids: CASSGGTSGNLDTQYF. CDR3 sequence (DNA): TGCGCCAGCAGCGGAGGGACTAGCGGGAATTTGGATACGCAGTATTTT.

The chain uses TRBV5-5 and TRBJ2-5, with 7 positions matching TRBD1. V was pared by 0 bases and J by 5 bases, with 4 bases of the junction left unmatched. CDR1 and CDR2 (germline): SGHKS, YYEKEE (reference sequence). This CDR3 contains 14 residues. As DNA, the CDR3 is TGTGCCAGCAGCTTGGCCGAACAGGGGGAGACCCAGTACTTC. The encoded protein is CASSLAEQGETQYF.

The chain employs TRBV30 and TRBJ2-5; 9 positions agree with TRBD2. Germline assignment: CDR1 GTSNPN and CDR2 SVGIG (reference sequence). V lost 5 bases to trimming and J lost 2 bases; unmatched junction nucleotides: 12. This CDR3 comprises 16 residues. This chain's CDR3 is CAWGGSTSGFQETQYF. CDR3 nucleotides: TGTGCCTGGGGCGGGTCCACTAGCGGGTTTCAAGAGACCCAGTACTTC.

On this clone itself: An end of the junction does not agree with germline; a read error may underlie this. The chain uses TRBV7-7 and TRBJ2-3; 7 bases agree with TRBD2. The CDR3 runs 14 residues. CDR1 SSHAT and CDR2 FNYEAQ come from the germline V gene (reference sequence). CDR3 amino acids: CASSSRGLTDTQYF. In DNA, the CDR3 is TGTGCTAGCAGCTCCCGGGGACTAACAGATACGCAGTATTTT.

The J gene is TRBJ1-1, the V gene TRBV25-1; 8 bases align to TRBD1. V shed 4 bases, J shed 7 bases, and the junction held 5 bases outside the gene matches. This CDR3 comprises 13 residues. Germline lookup yields CDR1 MGHDK and CDR2 SYGVNS. The CDR3 loop is CASSATGDFEAFF. CDR3 sequence (DNA): TGTGCCAGCAGTGCGACAGGGGATTTTGAAGCTTTCTTT.

The J gene is TRBJ1-3, the V gene TRBV30; D gene uncertain. The germline V and J ends were trimmed by 2 bases and 0 bases, with 11 bases remaining between them. Germline CDR1 reads GTSNPN; CDR2 reads SVGIG (reference sequence). The CDR3 has 15 amino acids. CDR3 bases: TGTGCCTGGAGTTCTCCTATCCACTCTGGAAACACCATATATTTT. Amino acids: CAWSSPIHSGNTIYF.

The gene calls are TRBV7-2 and TRBJ1-1; tentative D call: TRBD1 (5 bases). The ends were cut back, 1 base at V and 4 bases at J, with 10 bases in the middle. The CDR3 has 14 residues. The germline V gene encodes CDR1 SGHTA and CDR2 FQGNSA. CDR3 in amino acids: CASSLGSRVTEAFF. As DNA, the CDR3 is TGTGCCAGCAGCTTAGGTTCCAGGGTCACTGAAGCTTTCTTT.

V and J are TRBV30 and TRBJ2-7; the D gene is possibly TRBD2 (5 bases). The V and J ends lost 3 bases and 0 bases respectively, with 15 bases between them. The CDR3 covers 15 residues. The V gene's germline CDR1 is GTSNPN and CDR2 SVGIG (reference sequence). CDR3 in DNA: TGTGCCTGGAGAACGTACGAGGGAGTCTCCTACGAGCAGTACTTC. It yields the protein CAWRTYEGVSYEQYF. Full variable domain (rest looked up from reference TRBV30 and TRBJ2-7): SQTIHQWPATLVQPVGSPLSLECTVEGTSNPNLYWYRQAAGRGLQLLFYSVGIGQISSEVPQNLSASRPQDRQFILSSKKLLLSDSGFYLCAWRTYEGVSYEQYFGPGTRLTVT.

The chain carries TRBV6-7 and TRBJ2-7; 8 bases are shared with TRBD1. TRBV6-7 is placed among ORFs of uncertain function. With 1 base clipped from V and 3 bases from J, the junction kept 8 bases outside the gene matches. The CDR3 loop spans 16 amino acids. This CDR3 is CASSYFGQGRSYEQYF. CDR3 bases: TGTGCCAGCAGTTACTTCGGACAGGGTCGAAGCTACGAGCAGTACTTC.

This chain connects TRBV19 to TRBJ2-5; tentative D call: TRBD1 (5 bases). The CDR3 is made up of 14 amino acids. Trimming pared 2 bases from V and 5 bases from J, leaving 12 bases between. Per germline, CDR1 LNHDA and CDR2 SQIVND (reference sequence). The CDR3 loop reads CASSITGSSETQYF. CDR3 nucleotide sequence: TGTGCCAGTAGTATAACAGGTTCTTCGGAGACCCAGTACTTC.

CDR3 coding DNA: TGTGCCAGCAGCTCCATTTATGCAGAGACCCAGTACTTC. Amino acids: CASSSIYAETQYF. V gene TRBV11-2 combines with J gene TRBJ2-5; D is unclear. This CDR3 spans 13 amino acids. The ends were cut back, 4 bases at V and 4 bases at J, with 10 bases in the middle. Germline loops: CDR1 SGHAT, CDR2 FQNNGV.

This clone appeared once. This chain connects TRBV10-3 to TRBJ1-4, with D possibly matching TRBD1 (5 bases). Germline V gives CDR1 ENHRY, CDR2 SYGVKD. This CDR3 is 16 amino acids long. V lost 9 bases and J lost 4, with 21 bases in between. The CDR3, as DNA: TGTGCCATATTGGGCAGGGATCGGACATTTAATGAAAAACTGTTTTTT. Translating gives CAILGRDRTFNEKLFF.